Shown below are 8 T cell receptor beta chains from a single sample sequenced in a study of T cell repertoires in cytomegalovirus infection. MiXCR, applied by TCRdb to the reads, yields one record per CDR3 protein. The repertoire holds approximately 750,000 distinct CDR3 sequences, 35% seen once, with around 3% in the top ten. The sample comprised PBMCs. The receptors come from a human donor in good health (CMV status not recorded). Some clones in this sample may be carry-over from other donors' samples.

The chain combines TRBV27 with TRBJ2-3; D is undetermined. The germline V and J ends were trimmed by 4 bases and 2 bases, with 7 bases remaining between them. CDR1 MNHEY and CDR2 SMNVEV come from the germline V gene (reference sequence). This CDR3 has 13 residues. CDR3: CASSSQLTDTQYF. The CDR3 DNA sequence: TGTGCCAGCAGTTCCCAGCTCACAGATACGCAGTATTTT.

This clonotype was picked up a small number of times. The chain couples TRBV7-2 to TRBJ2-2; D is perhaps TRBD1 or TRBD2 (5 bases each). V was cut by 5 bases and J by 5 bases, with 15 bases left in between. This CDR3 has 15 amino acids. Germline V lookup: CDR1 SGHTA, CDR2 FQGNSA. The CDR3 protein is CASSVGARLTGELFF. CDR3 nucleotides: TGTGCCAGCAGCGTCGGGGCCCGTTTGACCGGGGAGCTGTTTTTT.

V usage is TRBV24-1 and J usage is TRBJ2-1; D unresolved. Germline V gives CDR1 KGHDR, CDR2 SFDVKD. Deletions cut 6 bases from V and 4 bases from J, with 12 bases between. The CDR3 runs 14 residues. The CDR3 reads CATSNNLGYNEQFF. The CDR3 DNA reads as TGTGCCACCAGTAATAATCTAGGGTACAATGAGCAGTTCTTC.

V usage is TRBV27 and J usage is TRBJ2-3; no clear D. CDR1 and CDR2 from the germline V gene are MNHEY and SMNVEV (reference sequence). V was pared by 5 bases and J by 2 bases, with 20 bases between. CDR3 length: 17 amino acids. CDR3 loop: CASSPRSPAFITDTQYF. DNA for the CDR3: TGTGCCAGCAGTCCAAGGTCGCCAGCGTTTATCACAGATACGCAGTATTTT.

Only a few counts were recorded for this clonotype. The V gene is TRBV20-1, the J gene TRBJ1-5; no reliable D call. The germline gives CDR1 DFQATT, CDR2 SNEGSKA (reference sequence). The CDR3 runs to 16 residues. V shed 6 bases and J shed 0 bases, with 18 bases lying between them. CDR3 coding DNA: TGCAGTGCCATACCTGGGCGGTCCTATAGCAATCAGCCCCAGCATTTT. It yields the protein CSAIPGRSYSNQPQHF.

The CDR3 DNA reads TGCAGTGCTAGGACTAGCGGTTACGAGCAGTACTTC. Residues: CSARTSGYEQYF. The chain recombines TRBV20-1 with TRBJ2-7; TRBD2 matches at 9 bases. Germline CDR1 DFQATT, CDR2 SNEGSKA (reference sequence). This CDR3 spans 12 amino acids. J gave up 4 bases and V 3 bases, and 1 base lay outside the gene matches.

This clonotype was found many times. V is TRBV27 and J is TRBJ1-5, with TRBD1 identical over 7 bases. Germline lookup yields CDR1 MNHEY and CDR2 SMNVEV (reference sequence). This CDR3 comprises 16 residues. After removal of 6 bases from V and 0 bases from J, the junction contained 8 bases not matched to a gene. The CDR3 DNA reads TGTGCCAGCAGCTCCGGGACAGCCTATAGCAATCAGCCCCAGCATTTT. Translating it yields CASSSGTAYSNQPQHF.

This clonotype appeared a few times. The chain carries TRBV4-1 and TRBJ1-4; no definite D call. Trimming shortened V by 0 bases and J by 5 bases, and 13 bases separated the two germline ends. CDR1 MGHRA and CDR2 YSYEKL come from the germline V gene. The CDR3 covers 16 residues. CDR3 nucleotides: TGCGCCAGCAGCCAAGATTGGGTTGGATCAAATGAAAAACTGTTTTTT. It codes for CASSQDWVGSNEKLFF.